The rows below give T cell receptor beta chains drawn from one sample of a study of cytomegalovirus exposure and HLA in healthy donors. Using immunoSEQ multiplex PCR, the repertoire was profiled, and TCRdb retains in-frame clones only, with some absent. Seen here are about 110,000 clones, around 70% observed once, and the top ten hold 1.3%. The sequencing sample was made of PBMCs. These receptors all stem from a man aged 35-49 years in good health and CMV-seronegative. Both conserved end residues are part of each CDR3. A D gene is named only where the DNA matches it firmly. Size is omitted from some rows. Given values are once, few, many or a class for expanded clones.

J,size,V,D,length,CDR3,DNA
TRBJ2-1,.,TRBV7-2,TRBD1,14,CASPRTGTRGEQFF,TGTGCCAGCCCAAGGACAGGGACCAGGGGTGAGCAGTTCTTC
TRBJ1-1,.,TRBV19,.,13,CASNEGGSTEAFF,TGTGCCAGTAATGAGGGAGGGTCGACTGAAGCTTTCTTT
TRBJ1-4,.,TRBV11-3,.,14,CASSLGRQDEKLFF,TGTGCCAGCAGCTTAGGTCGGCAGGATGAAAAACTGTTTTTT
TRBJ2-1,.,TRBV5-1,TRBD2,20,CASSVPTGTSGTKRDNEQFF,TGCGCCAGCAGCGTACCTACCGGGACTAGCGGGACGAAAAGAGACAATGAGCAGTTCTTC
TRBJ2-3,.,TRBV9,TRBD2,17,CASNQRGERGGRDTQYF,TGTGCCAGCAACCAACGCGGCGAGCGGGGGGGAAGAGATACGCAGTATTTT
TRBJ2-3,.,TRBV5-5,TRBD1,14,CASPGQGSTDTQYF,TGTGCCAGCCCGGGACAGGGGAGCACAGATACGCAGTATTTT
TRBJ2-1,once,TRBV19,.,16,CASRVGAGFSYNEQFF,TGTGCCAGTCGGGTTGGAGCGGGTTTCTCCTACAATGAGCAGTTCTTC
TRBJ2-7,.,TRBV7-9,TRBD1,18,CASSYRSGGTGGQHEQYF,TGTGCCAGCAGTTACCGATCCGGAGGGACAGGGGGTCAGCACGAGCAGTACTTC
TRBJ2-1,.,TRBV4-1,.,13,CASSQDEGLVQFF,TGCGCCAGCAGCCAAGATGAGGGTTTGGTGCAGTTCTTC
TRBJ1-2,once,TRBV19,TRBD1,11,CATLQGEGYTF,TGTGCCACCCTACAGGGGGAAGGCTACACCTTC
TRBJ2-7,.,TRBV5-4,TRBD2,14,CASSFSGSSYEQYF,TGTGCCAGCAGCTTTAGCGGGAGCTCCTACGAGCAGTACTTC
TRBJ2-7,.,TRBV4-1,TRBD1,16,CASSQEGGTGLYEQYF,TGCGCCAGCAGCCAAGAAGGAGGGACAGGGCTCTACGAGCAGTACTTC
TRBJ2-5,.,TRBV5-1,TRBD1,14,CASSGDRVPETQYF,TGCGCCAGCAGCGGAGACAGGGTGCCAGAGACCCAGTACTTC
TRBJ2-7,.,TRBV19,.,14,CASSPRAQGHEQYF,TGTGCCAGTAGTCCTAGGGCACAGGGACACGAGCAGTACTTC
TRBJ2-7,.,TRBV4-2,.,15,CASSQENQGSYEQYF,TGTGCCAGCAGCCAAGAAAACCAGGGAAGCTACGAGCAGTACTTC
TRBJ1-5,.,TRBV7-2,TRBD1,14,CASSSGQGVQPQHF,TGTGCCAGCAGCTCCGGACAGGGGGTACAGCCCCAGCATTTT
TRBJ1-4,many,TRBV6-5,TRBD1,15,CASRPRQGGGEKLFF,TGTGCCAGCAGGCCTCGACAGGGGGGAGGTGAAAAACTGTTTTTT
TRBJ2-3,once,TRBV4-3,TRBD2,15,CASSQDPGGTDTQYF,TGCGCCAGCAGCCAAGATCCGGGGGGGACAGATACGCAGTATTTT
TRBJ2-5,.,TRBV7-8,.,14,CASSLGLPGETQYF,TGTGCCAGCAGCTTAGGACTTCCGGGGGAGACCCAGTACTTC
TRBJ2-3,.,TRBV4-1,TRBD2,19,CASSQDGLAYFTAHNTQYF,TGCGCCAGCAGCCAAGACGGACTAGCGTATTTCACGGCACATAATACGCAGTATTTT
TRBJ2-5,.,TRBV9,.,15,CASSVPETRGETQYF,TGTGCCAGCAGCGTACCCGAGACTAGAGGGGAGACCCAGTACTTC
TRBJ1-2,.,TRBV19,.,15,CASSMPRFGQYGYTF,TGTGCCAGTAGTATGCCGAGGTTCGGACAGTATGGCTACACCTTC
TRBJ2-7,.,TRBV4-1,TRBD2,15,CASRLLAGPSYEQYF,TGCGCCAGCAGACTCCTAGCGGGCCCCTCCTACGAGCAGTACTTC
TRBJ2-1,few,TRBV5-6,TRBD1,14,CASSFGTGGNEQFF,TGTGCCAGCAGCTTTGGGACAGGTGGTAATGAGCAGTTCTTC
TRBJ1-3,few,TRBV6-6,.,14,CASSPTASGNTIYF,TGTGCCAGCAGCCCGACAGCGTCTGGAAACACCATATATTTT
TRBJ1-4,.,TRBV2,TRBD1,16,CASKRDRGSTNEKLFF,TGTGCCAGCAAACGGGACAGGGGGTCAACTAATGAAAAACTGTTTTTT
TRBJ1-2,.,TRBV27,.,13,CASKGGLDYGYTF,TGTGCCAGCAAAGGCGGGTTGGACTATGGCTACACCTTC
TRBJ1-2,.,TRBV12-5,.,18,CASGLVLRGGSIHYGYTF,TGTGCTAGTGGTTTGGTTCTCCGGGGGGGTTCAATCCACTATGGCTACACCTTC
TRBJ2-7,few,TRBV9,.,14,CASSVEEEPYEQYF,TGTGCCAGCAGCGTAGAAGAAGAGCCCTACGAGCAGTACTTC
TRBJ2-1,.,TRBV11-3,TRBD2,11,CASSLGLAQFF,TGTGCCAGCAGCTTAGGACTAGCGCAGTTCTTC
TRBJ1-2,.,TRBV4-1,.,17,CASSQEISSPLNYGYTF,TGCGCCAGCAGCCAAGAAATTAGTTCCCCTTTAAACTATGGCTACACCTTC
TRBJ1-2,once,TRBV21-1,.,17,CASSNEAPGGLDYGYTF,TGTGCCAGCAGCAACGAAGCTCCCGGGGGGCTTGACTATGGCTACACCTTC
TRBJ1-2,.,TRBV25-1,.,12,CASSGTTYGYTF,TGTGCCAGCAGTGGGACAACCTATGGCTACACCTTC
TRBJ2-3,.,TRBV7-6,.,15,CASSNHPLVTDTQYF,TGTGCCAGCAGCAATCACCCCCTAGTCACCGATACGCAGTATTTT
TRBJ1-5,.,TRBV27,TRBD1,15,CASSSGQGARQPQHF,TGTGCCAGCAGTTCGGGACAGGGGGCCCGGCAGCCCCAGCATTTT
TRBJ2-2,.,TRBV6-8,TRBD2,18,CASSYPPTSGSNTGELFF,TGTGCCAGCAGTTACCCCCCCACTAGCGGGTCGAACACCGGGGAGCTGTTTTTT
TRBJ1-1,.,TRBV28,.,12,CASTPGVTEAFF,TGTGCCAGCACCCCCGGAGTCACTGAAGCTTTCTTT
TRBJ2-3,.,TRBV25-1,TRBD2,14,CASELAGGRDTQYF,TGTGCCAGCGAATTAGCGGGGGGGAGGGATACGCAGTATTTT
TRBJ2-3,.,TRBV5-6,TRBD1,16,CASSWVGTGQPDTQYF,TGTGCCAGCAGCTGGGTCGGGACAGGGCAACCGGATACGCAGTATTTT